This paragraph covers one TCR beta chain sequence. Its target is not known. Expressed TCRB transcripts were sequenced, since all the RNA that had been isolated was reverse transcribed. Sequencing used immunoSEQ multiplex PCR; TCRdb keeps in-frame clones, though not all of them. The table records 900,000 or so clones, roughly 15% of them present only once. This record comes from a study of beta chain features in type 1 diabetes. The study's findings and limits: Equally in patients and controls, PCR might preferentially amplify shorter templates.

The CDR3 spans 15 residues. The germline V and J ends were trimmed by 4 bases and 0 bases, with 9 bases remaining between them. Germline lookup yields CDR1 LGHNA and CDR2 YSLEER. The chain couples TRBV4-3 to TRBJ2-2; D is uncertain. Sequenced: naive CD4+ T cells from blood. The receptor was derived from a woman younger than 35 in good health. The CDR3 DNA is TGCGCCAGCAGCCGGGGAACGGCGAACACCGGGGAGCTGTTTTTT. Its translation: CASSRGTANTGELFF.